Sequencing of this T cell receptor (beta chain) was carried out in a study of CD8 T cells in Susac syndrome. Random-hexamer reverse transcription was applied to about 0.45 to 1 ug RNA. A single record per CDR3 protein comes from TCRdb applying MiXCR to the immunoSEQ multiplex PCR reads. The sample has a few hundred thousand distinct CDR3 sequences, 85% to 95% seen once. Trimming shortened V by 0 bases and J by 1 base, and 8 bases separated the two germline ends. The CDR3 contains 14 residues. The germline V gene encodes CDR1 SGDLS and CDR2 YYNGEE. The chain uses TRBV9 and TRBJ2-7; the D gene is possibly TRBD1 (5 bases). This receptor was obtained from a human donor with multiple sclerosis. Material for sequencing was CD4+ T cells from PBMCs. CDR3 sequence: CASSVEDTSYEQYF. DNA of the CDR3: TGTGCCAGCAGCGTAGAGGACACATCCTACGAGCAGTACTTC.